These 21 T cell receptor beta chains were all obtained from the same sample, sequenced in a study of cytomegalovirus exposure and HLA in healthy donors. Vbeta (60) and Jbeta (13) primers were used in the PCR. Assay used: immunoSEQ multiplex PCR; TCRdb lists only in-frame clones, some missing. The data contain around 110,000 clones, roughly 73% of them seen just once; the ten biggest clones take up approximately 0.9%. Material for sequencing was PBMCs. The origin of the receptors is a woman in her twenties or thirties in good health and CMV-seronegative.

The rearrangement links TRBV30 to TRBJ1-2, with 8 bases fitting TRBD1. Per germline, CDR1 GTSNPN and CDR2 SVGIG (reference sequence). V lost 6 bases, J lost 5 bases, and 11 bases stayed unmatched. CDR3 size: 14 residues. In DNA form, the CDR3 reads TGTGCCTGCCGGACGGGACAGGACACTTATGGCTACACCTTC. Its protein product is CACRTGQDTYGYTF. Complete variable domain (other parts from reference TRBV30 and TRBJ1-2): SQTIHQWPATLVQPVGSPLSLECTVEGTSNPNLYWYRQAAGRGLQLLFYSVGIGQISSEVPQNLSASRPQDRQFILSSKKLLLSDSGFYLCACRTGQDTYGYTFGSGTRLTVV.

This chain uses TRBV4-1 with TRBJ2-7, with 10 bases aligning to TRBD1. The CDR3 has 16 amino acids. The V gene end was trimmed by 0 bases and the J gene end by 2 bases; junction bases not matched to a gene: 4. Per the germline V gene, CDR1 is MGHRA and CDR2 is YSYEKL. CDR3 residues: CASSQDRDRGTYEQYF. CDR3 sequence (DNA): TGCGCCAGCAGCCAAGATCGGGACAGGGGAACCTACGAGCAGTACTTC.

The chain combines TRBV4-2 with TRBJ2-1; D unclear. The CDR3 totals 13 residues. Trimming shortened V by 4 bases and J by 6 bases, and 10 bases separated the two germline ends. Germline loops: CDR1 LGHNA, CDR2 YNFKEQ. CDR3 residues: CASSPMEFNEQFF. In DNA form, the CDR3 reads TGTGCCAGCAGCCCGATGGAGTTCAATGAGCAGTTCTTC.

The chain is built from TRBV6-5 and TRBJ2-7; weak D call: TRBD2 (6 bases). The V end was cut by 2 bases, the J end by 4 bases, with 9 bases between. The CDR3 extends over 13 amino acids. CDR1 and CDR2 (germline): MNHEY, SVGAGI. CDR3 region: CASSYRGGYEQYF. DNA of the CDR3: TGTGCCAGCAGTTACAGGGGAGGTTACGAGCAGTACTTC.

The chain employs TRBV12-5 and TRBJ2-7; the match to TRBD1 covers 8 bases. The V gene end was trimmed by 6 bases and the J gene end by 3 bases; junction bases not matched to a gene: 10. CDR3 length: 15 residues. Germline V gene data show CDR1 as LGHNT and CDR2 as FRNRAP. The CDR3 coding sequence is TGTGCTAGTGGCCCCTCCAGGGGGCCCCACTACGAGCAGTACTTC. The encoded protein is CASGPSRGPHYEQYF.

The chain's CDR3 is CASNPTGYSYEQYF. Written as DNA, the CDR3 is TGTGCCAGTAACCCGACAGGCTACTCCTACGAGCAGTACTTC. The V and J genes are TRBV19 and TRBJ2-7; D is possibly TRBD1 (6 bases). Germline CDR1 reads LNHDA; CDR2 reads SQIVND (reference sequence). The V and J ends lost 7 bases and 0 bases respectively, with 13 bases between them. The CDR3 has 14 residues.

The CDR3 sequence is CASSPFGQPQHF. The CDR3 nucleotides read TGTGCCAGCAGCCCCTTCGGTCAGCCCCAGCATTTT. The J gene is TRBJ1-5, the V gene TRBV5-6, with D unclear. Deletions cut 4 bases from V and 6 bases from J, with 8 bases between. The CDR3 runs 12 residues. Germline V gene lookup returns CDR1 SGHDT and CDR2 YYEEEE. The full variable domain, in which reference TRBV5-6 and TRBJ1-5 provide the parts outside the CDR3, is DAGVTQSPTHLIKTRGQQVTLRCSPKSGHDTVSWYQQALGQGPQFIFQYYEEEERQRGNFPDRFSGHQFPNYSSELNVNALLLGDSALYLCASSPFGQPQHFGDGTRLSIL.

The gene calls are TRBV7-9 and TRBJ1-5, with D maybe TRBD1 (5 bases). Trimming stripped 2 bases from V and 4 bases from J, with 15 bases between. This CDR3 contains 16 residues. In germline, CDR1 is SEHNR, CDR2 FQNEAQ (reference sequence). DNA for the CDR3: TGTGCCAGCAGCTTATCTGGTCCGTCAGGGAATCAGCCCCAGCATTTT. Amino acids: CASSLSGPSGNQPQHF.

The V call is TRBV5-1, the J call TRBJ2-6; the D gene is possibly TRBD1 (5 bases). The CDR3 loop spans 17 amino acids. Trimming left V 6 bases short and J 4 bases short, with 20 bases between. Per germline, CDR1 SGHRS and CDR2 YFSETQ. This chain's CDR3 is CASNGARDGAGANVLTF. CDR3 bases: TGCGCCAGCAATGGGGCCCGAGATGGTGCCGGGGCCAACGTCCTGACTTTC.

This chain uses TRBV18 with TRBJ2-5, with D possibly TRBD1 on 5 matching bases. V gave up 3 bases and J gave up 0 bases, with 11 bases separating them. CDR1 KGHSH and CDR2 LQKENI come from the germline V gene. The CDR3 has 15 residues. Written as DNA, the CDR3 is TGTGCCAGCTCACCGACGACAGCGTACCAAGAGACCCAGTACTTC. It codes for CASSPTTAYQETQYF.

This chain connects TRBV9 to TRBJ2-3; D perhaps matches TRBD2 (7 bases). The germline CDR1 and CDR2 sequences are SGDLS and YYNGEE. Trimming removed 3 bases at V and 6 bases at J, with 20 bases between. The CDR3 contains 16 residues. The CDR3 reads CASSAEVLGGLDTQYF. The CDR3 coding sequence is TGTGCCAGCAGCGCCGAAGTATTGGGGGGGCTGGATACGCAGTATTTT.

The chain employs TRBV6-5 and TRBJ2-2, with no clear D. Germline CDR1 and CDR2: MNHEY and SVGAGI. The CDR3 has 14 residues. The V end lost 3 bases, the J end lost 4 bases, and 9 bases lay between the germline ends. The CDR3 region has the DNA TGTGCCAGCAGTTATTCCACTGGCACCGGGGAGCTGTTTTTT. Residues: CASSYSTGTGELFF.

The chain uses TRBV4-3 and TRBJ1-2; D remains unclear. CDR3 size: 14 residues. V was pared by 0 bases and J by 5 bases, with 10 bases between. CDR1 is LGHNA, CDR2 YSLEER, per germline. The DNA of the CDR3 is TGCGCCAGCAGCCAAGATCTCCAGGCGTATGGCTACACCTTC. Translating gives CASSQDLQAYGYTF.

The chain uses TRBV19 and TRBJ1-5; D is possibly TRBD1 (5 bases). The CDR3 is made up of 14 amino acids. V lost 4 bases and J 7 bases, leaving 14 bases between the germline ends. CDR1 is LNHDA, CDR2 SQIVND, per germline (reference sequence). CDR3 amino acids: CASSTGHGRQPQHF. CDR3 coding DNA: TGTGCCAGTAGTACCGGACATGGACGGCAGCCCCAGCATTTT.

This rearrangement joins TRBV7-9 to TRBJ2-5, with D unresolved. The V end lost 1 base, the J end lost 0 bases, and 9 bases lay between the germline ends. Germline-derived CDR1 and CDR2 are SEHNR and FQNEAQ (reference sequence). The length of the CDR3 is 15 residues. Here the CDR3 reads CASSLGRLYQETQYF. Written as DNA, the CDR3 is TGTGCCAGCAGCTTAGGCAGGCTCTACCAAGAGACCCAGTACTTC.

The chain combines TRBV6-1 with TRBJ2-1; 9 positions match TRBD2. The J segment lost 5 bases and the V segment lost 3 bases, leaving 8 bases of the junction unmatched. From germline, CDR1 is MNHNS and CDR2 SASEGT. This CDR3 spans 16 amino acids. The CDR3 is CASSDKASGKDNEQFF. DNA for the CDR3: TGTGCCAGCAGTGACAAGGCTAGCGGGAAAGACAATGAGCAGTTCTTC.

This clone appeared a few times. Here the CDR3 DNA reads TGCGCCAGCAGCCAAGATATCCTCCACTCAGGATATGGCTACACCTTC. Translated, it gives CASSQDILHSGYGYTF. The V gene is TRBV4-1, the J gene TRBJ1-2; D not certain. Germline V CDR1 and CDR2: MGHRA, YSYEKL. V was clipped by 0 bases and J by 5 bases, with 16 bases between them. The CDR3 extends over 16 amino acids.

The V gene is TRBV5-1, the J gene TRBJ2-3, with D possibly being TRBD1 (6 bases). This CDR3 contains 15 residues. Deletions cut 2 bases from V and 6 bases from J, with 16 bases between. Per the germline V gene, CDR1 is SGHRS and CDR2 is YFSETQ. CDR3 residues: CASSLQGAVADTQYF. The CDR3 DNA follows: TGCGCCAGCAGCTTACAGGGTGCAGTCGCGGATACGCAGTATTTT. Full variable domain (outside the CDR3, taken from reference TRBV5-1 and TRBJ2-3): KAGVTQTPRYLIKTRGQQVTLSCSPISGHRSVSWYQQTPGQGLQFLFEYFSETQRNKGNFPGRFSGRQFSNSRSEMNVSTLELGDSALYLCASSLQGAVADTQYFGPGTRLTVL.

The sample holds a few counts of this clone. The V gene is TRBV7-9, the J gene TRBJ1-1, with 8 bases matching TRBD1. Germline CDR1 reads SEHNR; CDR2 reads FQNEAQ (reference sequence). Germline trimming cut 5 bases from V and 4 bases from J; bases unmatched to any gene: 6. This CDR3 contains 14 residues. CDR3 bases: TGTGCCAGCAGCCCGGACAGGGCCTTCACTGAAGCTTTCTTT. Amino acids: CASSPDRAFTEAFF.

Worth noting for this clone: One end of the junction fails to match germline, which may point to a read error. V is TRBV2 and J is TRBJ2-5, with 12 bases fitting TRBD2. The CDR3 extends over 17 amino acids. The V gene's germline CDR1 is SNHLY and CDR2 FYNNEI. Here the CDR3 reads CASSEGVLAGGQETRYF. Here the CDR3 DNA reads TGTGCCAGCAGTGAAGGGGTACTAGCGGGGGGTCAAGAGACCCGGTACTTC.

The rearrangement uses TRBV29-1 and TRBJ2-7; maybe TRBD2 (5 bases). Germline V gives CDR1 SQVTM, CDR2 ANQGSEA. This CDR3 is built from 13 residues. V lost 2 bases, J lost 3 bases, and 11 bases lay in between. The CDR3: CSVEYGVDYEQYF. As DNA, the CDR3 is TGCAGCGTTGAATACGGGGTGGACTACGAGCAGTACTTC.